This passage covers 27 T cell receptor beta chains from one sample sequenced in a study of blood T cell repertoires in COVID-19. Sequenced by immunoSEQ multiplex PCR; TCRdb stores in-frame clones only, minus some. The table lists about 120,000 clones, about 85% of them singletons. Sequenced sample: peripheral blood. The receptors originated from a man between 60 and 75 years old with acute or convalescent COVID-19.

The genes are TRBV5-1 and TRBJ2-7, with 9 bases lining up with TRBD1. Germline trimming cut 6 bases from V and 6 bases from J; bases unmatched to any gene: 7. The CDR3 contains 13 residues. Germline V gene sequence: CDR1 SGHRS, CDR2 YFSETQ. CDR3: CASKHPTGGEQYF. The CDR3 DNA reads TGCGCCAGCAAACACCCGACAGGGGGCGAGCAGTACTTC.

This clone was observed once. The chain uses TRBV15 and TRBJ1-4; 10 bases are shared with TRBD1. The CDR3 sequence is 16 residues long. The V gene end was trimmed by 0 bases and the J gene end by 7 bases; junction bases not matched to a gene: 5. Germline CDR1 is LNHNV and CDR2 is YYDKDF (reference sequence). The CDR3 is CATSRDRTGGGEKLFF. The CDR3 region has the DNA TGTGCCACCAGCAGAGATCGGACAGGGGGAGGTGAAAAACTGTTTTTT.

The CDR3 nucleotides read TGTGCCAGTAGTGATCAGGGTCAGAGCAATCAGCCCCAGCATTTT. Translating it yields CASSDQGQSNQPQHF. The V call is TRBV19, the J call TRBJ1-5, with D maybe TRBD1 (5 bases). CDR3 size: 15 residues. Trimming shortened V by 5 bases and J by 1 base, and 12 bases separated the two germline ends. Germline V CDR1 and CDR2: LNHDA, SQIVND (reference sequence).

V is TRBV2 and J is TRBJ2-1; 11 bases align to TRBD2. This CDR3 region has 15 residues. CDR1 and CDR2 (germline): SNHLY, FYNNEI. V lost 8 bases, J lost 4 bases, and 7 bases stayed unmatched. CDR3 sequence reads: CASQEGLAGYNEQFF. Written as DNA, the CDR3 is TGTGCCAGCCAAGAAGGACTAGCGGGTTACAATGAGCAGTTCTTC.

The V call is TRBV29-1, the J call TRBJ2-7; 8 bases line up with TRBD2. The CDR3 totals 13 residues. Germline CDR1 reads SQVTM; CDR2 reads ANQGSEA. V lost 5 bases, J lost 4 bases, and 7 bases stayed unmatched. CDR3 DNA sequence: TGCAGCGTTCCCCGGGAGGGAGGGTACGAGCAGTACTTC. Residues: CSVPREGGYEQYF.

V gene TRBV2 combines with J gene TRBJ1-3; D gene ambiguous. CDR1 is SNHLY and CDR2 is FYNNEI in the germline V gene. The germline V and J ends were trimmed by 6 bases and 0 bases, with 18 bases remaining between them. The CDR3 contains 17 residues. The CDR3 protein is CASRMTWGGNSGNTIYF. CDR3 DNA: TGTGCCAGCAGGATGACATGGGGAGGGAACTCTGGAAACACCATATATTTT.

This chain connects TRBV27 to TRBJ1-5; a possible D gene is TRBD1 (5 bases). This CDR3 has 14 residues. Germline values: CDR1 MNHEY, CDR2 SMNVEV (reference sequence). Trimming left V 2 bases short and J 4 bases short, with 9 bases between. The CDR3 DNA reads as TGTGCCAGCAGTTTAGGTGACAGTAATCAGCCCCAGCATTTT. Its translation: CASSLGDSNQPQHF.

The rearrangement links TRBV28 to TRBJ2-7; 13 nucleotides match TRBD2. There are 15 residues in the CDR3. After removal of 6 bases from V and 2 bases from J, the junction contained 4 bases not matched to a gene. Germline-derived CDR1 and CDR2 are MDHEN and SYDVKM. The CDR3: CASREGLAGTYEQYF. The CDR3 nucleotides read TGTGCCAGCAGAGAGGGACTAGCGGGAACCTACGAGCAGTACTTC.

The V gene is TRBV5-1, the J gene TRBJ1-2; no firm D call. CDR3 length: 14 amino acids. Trimming cost V 6 bases and J 2 bases, with 14 bases left between them. Looked up from germline, CDR1 is SGHRS and CDR2 is YFSETQ. CDR3 residues: CASTHRPGNYGYTF. The CDR3 DNA reads as TGCGCCAGCACCCATCGGCCGGGGAACTATGGCTACACCTTC.

The chain has TRBV29-1 and TRBJ2-5; 14 bases map to TRBD2. The V segment lost 0 bases and the J segment 2 bases; nucleotides outside the gene matches: 5. Germline CDR1 SQVTM, CDR2 ANQGSEA. The CDR3 length is 17 residues. The CDR3 DNA reads TGCAGCGTTGAAGATGAGGGACTAGCGGGAGCGCAAGAGACCCAGTACTTC. This translates into CSVEDEGLAGAQETQYF.

This chain uses TRBV6-5 with TRBJ2-3, with a possible D match to TRBD2 (6 bases). Trimming took off 7 bases at V and 6 bases at J, with 11 bases between the two ends. The CDR3 covers 12 residues. Germline V gene sequence: CDR1 MNHEY, CDR2 SVGAGI. The CDR3 spells CASMTGRDTQYF. As DNA, the CDR3 is TGTGCCAGCATGACTGGGAGGGATACGCAGTATTTT.

The chain joins TRBV3-1 (or the pseudogene TRBV3-2) to TRBJ1-4, with TRBD1 matching 9 bases. V was pared by 7 bases and J by 8 bases, with 11 bases of the junction left unmatched. The CDR3 totals 15 residues. The V gene's germline CDR1 is LGHDT and CDR2 YNNKEL (reference sequence). The CDR3 sequence: CASTIQGAPGEKLFF. As DNA, the CDR3 is TGTGCCAGCACCATACAGGGGGCCCCCGGGGAAAAACTGTTTTTT.

The sample holds one count of this clone. V gene TRBV13 combines with J gene TRBJ2-5; perhaps TRBD1 as D (6 bases). Trimming took 1 base from V and 5 from J, leaving 8 bases between them. CDR3 length: 13 amino acids. Germline V gene data show CDR1 as PRHDT and CDR2 as FYEKMQ (reference sequence). CDR3 coding DNA: TGTGCCAGCAGCTTAGAGCAGGGGGAGACCCAGTACTTC. It codes for CASSLEQGETQYF.

The chain recombines TRBV28 with TRBJ1-1; 12 nucleotides match TRBD1. Germline values: CDR1 MDHEN, CDR2 SYDVKM. The trim removed 3 bases at V and 0 bases at J, leaving 5 bases unmatched. This CDR3 comprises 17 residues. CDR3 in DNA: TGTGCCAGCAGTTTTGGGACAGGGGGCTACATGAACACTGAAGCTTTCTTT. Translation gives CASSFGTGGYMNTEAFF. Filled out from reference TRBV28 and TRBJ1-1, the complete variable domain reads DVKVTQSSRYLVKRTGEKVFLECVQDMDHENMFWYRQDPGLGLRLIYFSYDVKMKEKGDIPEGYSVSREKKERFSLILESASTNQTSMYLCASSFGTGGYMNTEAFFGQGTRLTVV.

J is TRBJ1-1 and V is TRBV2; unclear D gene. Germline CDR1 is SNHLY and CDR2 is FYNNEI. CDR3 size: 13 residues. Trimming took 4 bases from V and 1 from J, leaving 7 bases between them. The CDR3, as DNA: TGTGCCAGCAGTGGGAGGCAGAACACTGAAGCTTTCTTT. This gives the protein CASSGRQNTEAFF.

This clone was recorded once. This sequence joins TRBV27 and TRBJ1-2; 7 nucleotides align to TRBD1. The CDR3 extends over 15 amino acids. The V gene end was trimmed by 5 bases and the J gene end by 5 bases; junction bases not matched to a gene: 11. CDR1 and CDR2 from the germline V gene are MNHEY and SMNVEV (reference sequence). The CDR3 here is CASSLQGPAGYGYTF. CDR3 sequence (DNA): TGTGCCAGCAGTCTACAGGGGCCCGCGGGGTATGGCTACACCTTC.

V gene TRBV24-1 combines with J gene TRBJ1-1; 9 bases agree with TRBD1. Germline CDR1 is KGHDR and CDR2 is SFDVKD. Trimming cost V 3 bases and J 0 bases; bases outside gene matches: 1. This CDR3 contains 15 residues. The CDR3 DNA is TGTGCCACCAGTGATGGACAGGGGATGAACACTGAAGCTTTCTTT. It is translated as CATSDGQGMNTEAFF.

This chain links TRBV7-2 with TRBJ2-7; no firm D call. The V end was cut by 1 base, the J end by 4 bases, with 8 bases between. The CDR3 spans 13 residues. CDR1 and CDR2 (germline): SGHTA, FQGNSA. In nucleotides, the CDR3 is TGTGCCAGCAGCTTAGGATGGCAATACGAGCAGTACTTC. This translates into CASSLGWQYEQYF.

The J gene is TRBJ2-2, the V gene TRBV9, with 12 positions matching TRBD2. CDR1 and CDR2 (germline): SGDLS, YYNGEE. The junction had 5 bases not matched to a gene; V was cut back by 4 bases and J by 4 bases. The CDR3 extends over 16 amino acids. CDR3 protein: CASSTLAGGGTGELFF. The CDR3 nucleotides are TGTGCCAGCAGCACCCTAGCGGGAGGGGGCACCGGGGAGCTGTTTTTT.

The J gene is TRBJ2-1, the V gene TRBV10-2; TRBD1 matches 9 bases. Germline trimming cut 5 bases from V and 6 bases from J; bases unmatched to any gene: 8. In germline, CDR1 is WSHSY, CDR2 SAAADI. The CDR3 is 15 residues long. The CDR3 loop reads CASSPGTGPSNEQFF. The CDR3 DNA is TGCGCCAGCAGTCCCGGGACAGGGCCCTCCAATGAGCAGTTCTTC.

This rearrangement joins TRBV5-1 to TRBJ1-2; D unclear. V was shortened by 1 base and J by 0 bases, with 4 bases between the two germline ends. CDR3 length: 13 residues. Germline CDR1 reads SGHRS; CDR2 reads YFSETQ. CDR3 loop: CASSLTANYGYTF. CDR3 nucleotides: TGCGCCAGCAGCTTGACAGCTAACTATGGCTACACCTTC.

The chain employs TRBV27 and TRBJ2-1; TRBD2 matches at 10 bases. CDR1 is MNHEY, CDR2 SMNVEV, per germline (reference sequence). Trimming at V came to 5 bases and at J to 10 bases, leaving 11 bases not matched to a gene. The CDR3 is made up of 15 amino acids. The CDR3 protein is CASSPFSGRPPEQFF. The CDR3 bases are TGTGCCAGCAGTCCCTTTAGCGGGAGGCCCCCCGAGCAGTTCTTC.

The count of this clone is one. This chain joins TRBV5-1 and TRBJ2-2; D is perhaps TRBD1 (5 bases). Germline CDR1 reads SGHRS; CDR2 reads YFSETQ. V was trimmed by 2 bases and J by 6 bases, leaving 17 bases between them. The CDR3 consists of 16 residues. The CDR3 DNA reads TGCGCCAGCAGCTTCAATCCGCAGGGAAGCGCCGGGGAGCTGTTTTTT. Translation: CASSFNPQGSAGELFF.

This sequence joins TRBV3-1 (or the pseudogene TRBV3-2) and TRBJ2-2; possible D gene TRBD1, 6 bases. The CDR3 runs to 13 residues. V dropped 3 bases and J dropped 6 bases, with 8 bases sitting between them. CDR1 and CDR2 (germline): LGHDT, YNNKEL (reference sequence). CDR3 protein: CASSHTGSGELFF. The CDR3 DNA is TGTGCCAGCAGCCACACAGGGTCCGGGGAGCTGTTTTTT.

A few counts support this clone. The chain couples TRBV29-1 to TRBJ2-7; 11 bases line up with TRBD2. CDR1 and CDR2 (germline): SQVTM, ANQGSEA. V lost 3 bases and J lost 7; bases outside the gene matches: 8. The CDR3 has 14 amino acids. CDR3 sequence (DNA): TGCAGCGTTGAGGCTAGCGGGAGGATGCGGGAGCAGTACTTC. Residues: CSVEASGRMREQYF.

The chain joins TRBV12-5 to TRBJ1-2; TRBD1 might be the D (6 bases). CDR3 length: 14 amino acids. Per the germline V gene, CDR1 is LGHNT and CDR2 is FRNRAP. Trimming shortened V by 4 bases and J by 8 bases, and 17 bases separated the two germline ends. For the CDR3, the DNA is TGTGCTAGTGGTTACGTCGGGGGGCGCGGAGGCTACACCTTC. It codes for CASGYVGGRGGYTF.

The chain carries TRBV6-5 and TRBJ1-1; D not resolved. Germline V CDR1 and CDR2: MNHEY, SVGAGI. V gave up 5 bases and J gave up 10 bases, with 17 bases separating them. The CDR3 runs 13 residues. The CDR3 sequence: CASSTPGPGGAFF. In DNA, the CDR3 is TGTGCCAGCAGTACCCCTGGGCCGGGAGGAGCTTTCTTT.